Below, 23 T cell receptor beta chains from the same sample are listed, as sequenced in a study of CD8+ T cells in alopecia areata. TCR sequencing used cDNA made by reverse transcription of extracted RNA. Here immunoSEQ multiplex PCR was the method, and the copy in TCRdb shows in-frame clones only, minus some. The table shows some 170,000 clones, with roughly 60% occurring only once. Sample: CD4+ T cells sorted from blood, taken at week 0. The receptors were gathered from a human donor with alopecia areata.

This chain connects TRBV29-1 to TRBJ2-1; possible D gene TRBD2, 5 bases. With 7 bases removed from V and 5 bases from J, the gap between germline ends came to 15 bases. The CDR3 spans 13 residues. Per germline, CDR1 SQVTM and CDR2 ANQGSEA. The CDR3 nucleotides read TGCAGCGCAAAAGATAGCGTTCACAATGAGCAGTTCTTC. This encodes CSAKDSVHNEQFF.

As DNA, the CDR3 is TGTGCCAGCAGTGAAGGACAGATGAACACTGAAGCTTTCTTT. Translated, it gives CASSEGQMNTEAFF. The chain has TRBV28 and TRBJ1-1; maybe TRBD1 (6 bases). V was pared by 5 bases and J by 0 bases, with 10 bases between. From germline, CDR1 is MDHEN and CDR2 SYDVKM. This CDR3 spans 14 amino acids.

The rearrangement joins TRBV30 to TRBJ2-5, with 8 bases identical to TRBD2. The CDR3 runs to 13 residues. V trimming: 5 bases; J trimming: 6 bases; junction bases outside the gene matches: 8. The germline CDR1 and CDR2 sequences are GTSNPN and SVGIG (reference sequence). CDR3 in DNA: TGTGCCTGGGAAACGGGACTAGAGAAGACCCAGTACTTC. This codes for CAWETGLEKTQYF.

The J gene is TRBJ1-1, the V gene TRBV29-1; 7 nucleotides align to TRBD1. V lost 7 bases and J lost 1; bases outside the gene matches: 3. This CDR3 is 12 amino acids long. Looked up from germline, CDR1 is SQVTM and CDR2 is ANQGSEA. The CDR3 DNA is TGCAGCGGCCGACAGGGGAACACTGAAGCTTTCTTT. Amino acids: CSGRQGNTEAFF.

This clone was detected only a few times. The chain is built from TRBV5-6 and TRBJ1-4; no definite D call. CDR1 is SGHDT and CDR2 is YYEEEE in the germline V gene. This CDR3 is built from 11 residues. The V end lost 6 bases, the J end lost 8 bases, and 8 bases lay between the germline ends. This chain's CDR3 is CASTSGEKLFF. DNA for the CDR3: TGTGCCAGCACCTCGGGAGAAAAACTGTTTTTT. Filled out from reference TRBV5-6 and TRBJ1-4, the complete variable domain reads DAGVTQSPTHLIKTRGQQVTLRCSPKSGHDTVSWYQQALGQGPQFIFQYYEEEERQRGNFPDRFSGHQFPNYSSELNVNALLLGDSALYLCASTSGEKLFFGSGTQLSVL.

On this clone: The sample contains more than one DNA sequence encoding this CDR3. The genes are TRBV29-1 and TRBJ2-7; D tentatively reads TRBD1 or TRBD2 (6 bases each). CDR3 length: 13 amino acids. The V and J ends lost 4 bases and 2 bases respectively, with 12 bases between them. Germline CDR1 is SQVTM and CDR2 is ANQGSEA. The DNA for the CDR3 is TGCAGCGTTGCTGTAGGGGGGCCCTACGAGCAGTACTTC. It encodes CSVAVGGPYEQYF.

The chain joins TRBV6-1 to TRBJ1-2; 7 positions match TRBD1. The germline CDR1 and CDR2 sequences are MNHNS and SASEGT. V trimming: 4 bases; J trimming: 5 bases; junction bases outside the gene matches: 13. The CDR3 has 16 residues. CDR3 nucleotide sequence: TGTGCCAGCAGTGCGACAGGGTTCCGGGAATCATATGGCTACACCTTC. Translation gives CASSATGFRESYGYTF.

The chain employs TRBV9 and TRBJ1-2, with D tentatively TRBD1 (5 bases). V lost 0 bases to trimming and J lost 4 bases, with 13 bases between them. The CDR3 runs to 15 residues. The germline CDR1 and CDR2 sequences are SGDLS and YYNGEE. The CDR3 loop reads CASSVEPGGGYGYTF. The DNA of the CDR3 is TGTGCCAGCAGCGTAGAGCCCGGGGGAGGCTATGGCTACACCTTC.

This clone appeared a few times. The gene calls are TRBV7-6 and TRBJ2-1, with 14 bases fitting TRBD2. The ends lost 5 bases at V and 9 bases at J; junction bases unmatched: 9. This CDR3 region has 16 residues. CDR1 is SGHVS, CDR2 FNYEAQ, per germline. CDR3 in amino acids: CASSARLAGGPSEQFF. The DNA of the CDR3 is TGTGCCAGCAGCGCCAGACTAGCGGGGGGGCCGAGTGAGCAGTTCTTC.

The V gene is TRBV2, the J gene TRBJ2-3, with D possibly TRBD2 on 6 matching bases. The V and J ends lost 5 bases and 0 bases respectively, with 6 bases between them. Per the germline V gene, CDR1 is SNHLY and CDR2 is FYNNEI. This CDR3 has 13 residues. The CDR3: CASSRESTDTQYF. CDR3 nucleotide sequence: TGTGCCAGCAGTCGGGAGAGCACAGATACGCAGTATTTT.

V and J are TRBV30 and TRBJ1-5, with D perhaps matching TRBD1 (5 bases). Germline CDR1 reads GTSNPN; CDR2 reads SVGIG (reference sequence). The CDR3 length is 13 residues. Trimming removed 4 bases from V and 3 bases from J, with 10 bases in between. The CDR3 bases are TGTGCCTGGAACCAGGGTGCCAATCAGCCCCAGCATTTT. It is translated as CAWNQGANQPQHF.

The V call is TRBV10-3, the J call TRBJ1-1; D is unclear. From germline, CDR1 is ENHRY and CDR2 SYGVKD. The CDR3 extends over 13 amino acids. Trimming pared 7 bases from V and 4 bases from J, leaving 13 bases between. Here the CDR3 reads CAITLTPGTEAFF. CDR3 coding DNA: TGTGCCATCACCTTGACCCCCGGCACTGAAGCTTTCTTT.

The chain uses TRBV5-1 and TRBJ2-3, with 7 bases aligning to TRBD2. The ends lost 4 bases at V and 0 bases at J; junction bases unmatched: 11. The CDR3 runs to 17 residues. Germline CDR1 reads SGHRS; CDR2 reads YFSETQ. This CDR3 reads CASSPWARRGSTDTQYF. The CDR3 bases are TGCGCCAGCAGCCCCTGGGCACGGCGGGGGAGCACAGATACGCAGTATTTT.

The chain carries TRBV4-3 and TRBJ1-1; D unclear. The CDR3 totals 15 residues. Germline values: CDR1 LGHNA, CDR2 YSLEER. V was trimmed by 1 base and J by 0 bases, leaving 9 bases between them. CDR3 region: CASSQVAGLNTEAFF. The CDR3 DNA sequence: TGCGCCAGCAGCCAAGTCGCGGGATTGAACACTGAAGCTTTCTTT.

The chain employs TRBV6-5 and TRBJ2-3, with D uncertain. The CDR3 length is 11 residues. Germline V CDR1 and CDR2: MNHEY, SVGAGI. V lost 6 bases and J lost 7, with 8 bases in between. The CDR3 region is CASSYRNTQYF. The DNA of the CDR3 is TGTGCCAGCAGCTACAGAAATACGCAGTATTTT.

V is TRBV29-1 and J is TRBJ2-2, with D uncertain. V gave up 1 base and J gave up 5 bases, with 5 bases separating them. This CDR3 has 12 amino acids. Germline CDR1 and CDR2: SQVTM and ANQGSEA. The DNA of the CDR3 is TGCAGCGTTGAAGGGCTTACCGGGGAGCTGTTTTTT. Its translation: CSVEGLTGELFF.

This clone was observed a handful of times. The J gene is TRBJ2-1, the V gene TRBV9; possible D gene TRBD1, 6 bases. V was shortened by 0 bases and J by 9 bases, with 13 bases between the two germline ends. The germline gives CDR1 SGDLS, CDR2 YYNGEE. The CDR3 is made up of 14 amino acids. CDR3 DNA: TGTGCCAGCAGCGTAGCTAACAGGGTTGGTGAGCAGTTCTTC. This encodes CASSVANRVGEQFF.

The CDR3 region has the DNA TGTGCCAGCAGGGGGGACAGGGTATTGAACACTGAAGCTTTCTTT. This sequence encodes CASRGDRVLNTEAFF. This sequence joins TRBV2 and TRBJ1-1, with 9 bases lining up with TRBD1. CDR3 length equals 15 residues. The ends lost 6 bases at V and 0 bases at J; junction bases unmatched: 5. The germline gives CDR1 SNHLY, CDR2 FYNNEI. Together with reference TRBV2 and TRBJ1-1, the CDR3 gives the full variable domain: EPEVTQTPSHQVTQMGQEVILRCVPISNHLYFYWYRQILGQKVEFLVSFYNNEISEKSEIFDDQFSVERPDGSNFTLKIRSTKLEDSAMYFCASRGDRVLNTEAFFGQGTRLTVV.

The chain carries TRBV25-1 and TRBJ2-7, with 7 bases fitting TRBD1. This CDR3 is built from 13 residues. In germline, CDR1 is MGHDK, CDR2 SYGVNS. V lost 7 bases, J lost 3 bases, and 6 bases stayed unmatched. CDR3 region: CASTPGTVYEQYF. For the CDR3, the DNA is TGTGCCAGCACCCCAGGGACAGTCTACGAGCAGTACTTC.

This chain connects TRBV7-9 to TRBJ2-3; D is unclear. This CDR3 spans 11 amino acids. Germline CDR1 SEHNR, CDR2 FQNEAQ (reference sequence). V was trimmed by 6 bases and J by 3 bases, leaving 4 bases between them. CDR3 region: CASRGTDTQYF. The CDR3, as DNA: TGTGCCAGCAGGGGGACAGATACGCAGTATTTT.

V is TRBV6-5 and J is TRBJ2-6, with a tentative D call TRBD2 (5 bases). This CDR3 has 15 residues. Per germline, CDR1 MNHEY and CDR2 SVGAGI. V lost 6 bases to trimming and J lost 0 bases, with 9 bases between them. CDR3: CASREAGSGANVLTF. CDR3 coding DNA: TGTGCCAGCAGGGAGGCGGGCTCTGGGGCCAACGTCCTGACTTTC.

The chain is built from TRBV29-1 and TRBJ1-1; D unresolved. CDR1 is SQVTM and CDR2 is ANQGSEA in the germline V gene. V lost 6 bases to trimming and J lost 11 bases, with 10 bases between them. This CDR3 has 9 amino acids. As DNA, the CDR3 is TGCAGCGTACGGGAAGACGCTTTCTTT. It translates to CSVREDAFF.

The count of this clone is one. This chain connects TRBV25-1 to TRBJ1-6; D unresolved. V was clipped by 7 bases and J by 8 bases, with 12 bases between them. The CDR3 has 13 amino acids. Germline CDR1 and CDR2: MGHDK and SYGVNS. CDR3 loop: CASNRAGDSPLHF. In nucleotides, the CDR3 is TGTGCCAGCAATCGAGCCGGTGATTCACCCCTCCACTTT.